What follows are 20 T cell receptor beta chains derived from one specimen sequenced in a study of blood T cell repertoires in COVID-19. Sequencing was performed with immunoSEQ multiplex PCR; in TCRdb, only in-frame clones are kept and a portion is missing. Of a few hundred thousand clones in the sample, about nine tenths are singletons; the top ten hold roughly 1.9%. Sequences were obtained from peripheral blood. These receptors all come from a woman in her 30s with COVID-19, enrolled during active disease.

The chain carries TRBV28 and TRBJ1-1, with a possible D match to TRBD1 (5 bases). With 7 bases removed from V and 8 bases from J, the gap between germline ends came to 11 bases. There are 11 residues in the CDR3. Germline V gene lookup returns CDR1 MDHEN and CDR2 SYDVKM. The CDR3 spells CASTLGGEAFF. The CDR3 nucleotides read TGTGCCAGCACCCTGGGGGGGGAAGCTTTCTTT.

The V gene is TRBV7-8, the J gene TRBJ1-4; D perhaps matches TRBD1 (5 bases). The CDR3 is 15 amino acids. The V gene's germline CDR1 is SGHVS and CDR2 FQNEAQ. Trimming shortened V by 4 bases and J by 3 bases, and 12 bases separated the two germline ends. CDR3 nucleotide sequence: TGTGCCAGCAGCTCGACTCAGGGTGCTAATGAAAAACTGTTTTTT. Translation: CASSSTQGANEKLFF.

The gene calls are TRBV5-1 and TRBJ2-4; D is possibly TRBD2 (5 bases). The length of the CDR3 is 13 residues. Germline CDR1 SGHRS, CDR2 YFSETQ. Deletions cut 3 bases from V and 8 bases from J, with 12 bases between. CDR3 bases: TGCGCCAGCAGCTCTCCCCTGGGAGACATTCAGTACTTC. It encodes CASSSPLGDIQYF.

This clone showed up just a few times. The gene calls are TRBV11-1 and TRBJ1-1; D not resolved. Trimming took off 0 bases at V and 8 bases at J, with 4 bases between the two ends. The CDR3 is made up of 11 amino acids. The germline V gene encodes CDR1 SGHAT and CDR2 FQDESV (reference sequence). The CDR3 region is CASSLAGEAFF. Here the CDR3 DNA reads TGTGCCAGCAGCTTAGCCGGGGAAGCTTTCTTT.

The chain is built from TRBV18 and TRBJ1-4; D remains ambiguous. Between the trimmed V and J ends, which lost 1 base and 3 bases, there was a span of 15 bases. The CDR3 is made up of 17 amino acids. CDR1 and CDR2 from the germline V gene are KGHSH and LQKENI. The chain's CDR3 is CASSPQVGWYANEKLFF. The CDR3 nucleotides are TGTGCCAGCTCACCACAGGTGGGCTGGTATGCTAATGAAAAACTGTTTTTT. The variable domain in full, with the rest retrieved from reference TRBV18 and TRBJ1-4, is NAGVMQNPRHLVRRRGQEARLRCSPMKGHSHVYWYRQLPEEGLKFMVYLQKENIIDESGMPKERFSAEFPKEGPSILRIQQVVRGDSAAYFCASSPQVGWYANEKLFFGSGTQLSVL.

The V call is TRBV28, the J call TRBJ1-6; D might be TRBD1 (6 bases). The CDR3 is 12 residues long. CDR1 MDHEN and CDR2 SYDVKM come from the germline V gene. V lost 5 bases and J 11 bases, leaving 10 bases between the germline ends. The CDR3 spells CASSPGHTPLHF. DNA of the CDR3: TGTGCCAGCAGTCCGGGACACACACCCCTCCACTTT.

The chain recombines TRBV29-1 with TRBJ1-1; the match to TRBD1 covers 8 bases. The CDR3 is 15 residues long. V lost 0 bases, J lost 2 bases, and 5 bases stayed unmatched. Germline V CDR1 and CDR2: SQVTM, ANQGSEA. CDR3 in amino acids: CSVEDRGLGNTEAFF. CDR3 DNA sequence: TGCAGCGTTGAAGACAGGGGGCTCGGTAACACTGAAGCTTTCTTT.

The chain recombines TRBV19 with TRBJ1-4, with a weak D call TRBD1 (5 bases). CDR3 size: 14 residues. Germline CDR1 LNHDA, CDR2 SQIVND (reference sequence). Trimming removed 10 bases at V and 6 bases at J, with 18 bases between. The CDR3 protein is CATSPGGGDEKLFF. The CDR3 region has the DNA TGTGCCACCTCTCCCGGGGGAGGGGATGAAAAACTGTTTTTT.

This sequence joins TRBV6-1 and TRBJ2-7; TRBD1 aligns across 9 bases. The junction had 4 bases not matched to a gene; V was cut back by 2 bases and J by 2 bases. The CDR3 has 15 amino acids. Germline V gene lookup returns CDR1 MNHNS and CDR2 SASEGT. The CDR3 DNA reads as TGTGCCAGCAGTGAAAGGGGGACAGGGACCTACGAGCAGTACGTC. Encoded protein: CASSERGTGTYEQYV.

The chain uses TRBV13 and TRBJ1-1; perhaps TRBD1 as D (5 bases). Germline CDR1 reads PRHDT; CDR2 reads FYEKMQ (reference sequence). V dropped 1 base and J dropped 4 bases, with 10 bases sitting between them. This CDR3 contains 14 residues. The CDR3 loop is CASSLVGGGTEAFF. CDR3 nucleotides: TGTGCCAGCAGCTTAGTGGGGGGAGGCACTGAAGCTTTCTTT.

The rearrangement links TRBV6-1 to TRBJ2-7; perhaps TRBD1 as D (6 bases). V shed 1 base and J shed 2 bases, with 12 bases lying between them. The CDR3 runs 15 residues. Germline values: CDR1 MNHNS, CDR2 SASEGT. CDR3 sequence (DNA): TGTGCCAGCAGTGAAGGGGCAGGGGCGACCTACGAGCAGTACGTC. It is translated as CASSEGAGATYEQYV.

In its sample, this clone was seen once. This chain joins TRBV9 and TRBJ1-5; possible D gene TRBD1, 6 bases. There are 15 residues in the CDR3. From germline, CDR1 is SGDLS and CDR2 YYNGEE. V was trimmed by 5 bases and J by 7 bases, leaving 19 bases between them. This CDR3 is CASSPGSGAQQPQHF. In DNA form, the CDR3 reads TGTGCCAGCAGTCCAGGGTCAGGGGCCCAACAGCCCCAGCATTTT. The variable domain in full, completed from reference TRBV9 and TRBJ1-5, reads DSGVTQTPKHLITATGQRVTLRCSPRSGDLSVYWYQQSLDQGLQFLIQYYNGEERAKGNILERFSAQQFPDLHSELNLSSLELGDSALYFCASSPGSGAQQPQHFGDGTRLSIL.

This clone was observed a handful of times. V is TRBV28 and J is TRBJ1-5, with 9 bases lining up with TRBD1. V lost 4 bases, J lost 4 bases, and 14 bases stayed unmatched. The CDR3 is made up of 18 amino acids. Germline V gene sequence: CDR1 MDHEN, CDR2 SYDVKM. The CDR3 coding sequence is TGTGCCAGCAGTTCTATAGGGACCCTCGGACAGGGGAATCAGCCCCAGCATTTT. As protein: CASSSIGTLGQGNQPQHF.

This clone was seen once. The V gene is TRBV10-3, the J gene TRBJ2-1; the match to TRBD2 covers 15 bases. CDR1 is ENHRY, CDR2 SYGVKD, per germline. The length of the CDR3 is 19 residues. V was pared by 6 bases and J by 0 bases, with 9 bases of the junction left unmatched. The CDR3 is CAIRTPGLAGGNSYNEQFF. The CDR3 nucleotides read TGTGCCATCAGGACACCGGGACTAGCGGGGGGAAACTCCTACAATGAGCAGTTCTTC.

V gene TRBV3-1 (or the pseudogene TRBV3-2) combines with J gene TRBJ1-4; D is ambiguous. The CDR3 loop spans 16 amino acids. With 1 base removed from V and 0 bases from J, the gap between germline ends came to 9 bases. Germline V gene data show CDR1 as LGHDT and CDR2 as YNNKEL (reference sequence). This CDR3 reads CASSQVAVATNEKLFF. CDR3 nucleotide sequence: TGTGCCAGCAGCCAAGTGGCTGTGGCAACTAATGAAAAACTGTTTTTT.

A word on this clone: Other DNA sequences of this sample code for an identical CDR3. The chain has TRBV24-1 and TRBJ2-1; 16 bases align to TRBD2. Trimming cost V 4 bases and J 4 bases; bases outside gene matches: 3. This CDR3 region has 17 residues. Germline CDR1 is KGHDR and CDR2 is SFDVKD. CDR3: CATSDPGLAGGYNEQFF. The CDR3 region has the DNA TGTGCCACCAGTGACCCGGGACTAGCGGGGGGGTACAATGAGCAGTTCTTC.

This clone has only one observation. The rearrangement uses TRBV18 and TRBJ1-4; D is unresolved. V lost 6 bases and J lost 3, with 11 bases in between. This CDR3 is 14 amino acids long. In germline, CDR1 is KGHSH, CDR2 LQKENI. CDR3 sequence (DNA): TGTGCCAGCTCGCGGAGTGGCCCTAATGAAAAACTGTTTTTT. Its protein product is CASSRSGPNEKLFF.

The chain combines TRBV6-2 or TRBV6-3 with TRBJ2-3, with a possible D match to TRBD1 (5 bases). The CDR3 spans 15 residues. Germline CDR1 is MNHEY and CDR2 is SVGEGT. V lost 2 bases, J lost 3 bases, and 12 bases lay in between. CDR3 coding DNA: TGTGCCAGCAGTTACACGGATACAGGAACAGATACGCAGTATTTT. Translating it yields CASSYTDTGTDTQYF.

This sequence joins TRBV9 and TRBJ2-5, with 7 bases matching TRBD1. The ends lost 0 bases at V and 5 bases at J; junction bases unmatched: 4. The CDR3 totals 14 residues. Germline CDR1 SGDLS, CDR2 YYNGEE. The CDR3 DNA sequence: TGTGCCAGCAGCGTAGAGGGGGCATCGGAGACCCAGTACTTC. This sequence encodes CASSVEGASETQYF.

The chain recombines TRBV7-2 with TRBJ1-6, with 9 bases matching TRBD1. CDR1 and CDR2 from the germline V gene are SGHTA and FQGNSA. The CDR3 runs to 14 residues. J lost 10 bases, V lost 4 bases, and 5 bases had no gene match. The CDR3: CASSSGTGPSPLHF. In DNA form, the CDR3 reads TGTGCCAGCAGCTCCGGGACAGGGCCCTCACCCCTCCACTTT.